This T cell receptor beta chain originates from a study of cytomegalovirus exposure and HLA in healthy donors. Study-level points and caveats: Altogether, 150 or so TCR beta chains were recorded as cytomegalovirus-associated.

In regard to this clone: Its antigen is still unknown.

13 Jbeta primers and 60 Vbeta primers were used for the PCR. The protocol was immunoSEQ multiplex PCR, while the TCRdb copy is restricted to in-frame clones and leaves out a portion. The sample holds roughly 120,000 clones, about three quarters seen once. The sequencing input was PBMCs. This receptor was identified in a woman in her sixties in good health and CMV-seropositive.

The CDR3 loop reads CASSVGGTSGSYEQYF. The CDR3 region has the DNA TGTGCCAGCAGCGTAGGAGGGACTAGCGGGTCCTACGAGCAGTACTTC. V is TRBV9 and J is TRBJ2-7; TRBD2 agrees at 12 bases. Germline CDR1 and CDR2: SGDLS and YYNGEE. J gave up 1 base and V 0 bases, and 2 bases lay outside the gene matches. This CDR3 has 16 amino acids.